The entry that follows covers one T cell receptor (beta chain) sequence. Germline V gene lookup returns CDR1 MNHNY and CDR2 SVGAGI (reference sequence). V lost 6 bases, J lost 2 bases, and 11 bases lay in between. This CDR3 is 14 amino acids long. The sample belongs to a study of control samples from healthy donors and cancer patients. Profiled with immunoSEQ multiplex PCR; TCRdb holds only in-frame clones, not every one. The top ten hold about 9.5% of the sample, which has tens of thousands of clones, around 86% seen once. Sequenced sample: PBMCs. This TCR was recovered from a woman aged 50 to 65 with colorectal cancer. The V and J genes are TRBV6-6 and TRBJ1-5; D is perhaps TRBD1 (6 bases). Here the CDR3 DNA reads TGTGCCAGCAGCAGGGGTTTTGGCAATCAGCCCCAGCATTTT. Residues: CASSRGFGNQPQHF.